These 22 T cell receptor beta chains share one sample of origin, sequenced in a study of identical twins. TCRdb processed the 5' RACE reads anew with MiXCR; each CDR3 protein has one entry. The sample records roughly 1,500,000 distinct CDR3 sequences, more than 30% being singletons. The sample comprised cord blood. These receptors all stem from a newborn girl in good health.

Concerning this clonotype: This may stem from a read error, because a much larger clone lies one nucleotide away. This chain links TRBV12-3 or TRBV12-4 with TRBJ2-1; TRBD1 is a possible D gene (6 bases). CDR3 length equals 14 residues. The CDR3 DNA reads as TGTGCCAGCAGTCTCCGACAGGTCTACAATGAGCGGTTCTTC. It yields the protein CASSLRQVYNERFF.

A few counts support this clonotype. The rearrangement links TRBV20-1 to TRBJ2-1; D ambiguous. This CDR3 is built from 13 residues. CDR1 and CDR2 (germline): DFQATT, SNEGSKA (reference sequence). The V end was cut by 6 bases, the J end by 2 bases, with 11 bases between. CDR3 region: CSADLVPYNEQFF. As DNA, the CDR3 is TGCAGTGCCGACCTCGTCCCCTACAATGAGCAGTTCTTC.

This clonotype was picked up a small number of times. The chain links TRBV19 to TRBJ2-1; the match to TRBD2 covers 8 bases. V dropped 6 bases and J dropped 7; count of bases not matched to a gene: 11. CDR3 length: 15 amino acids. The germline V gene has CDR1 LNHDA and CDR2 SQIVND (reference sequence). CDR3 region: CASSRGLAGANEQFF. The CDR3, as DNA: TGTGCCAGTAGCCGAGGCCTAGCGGGCGCTAATGAGCAGTTCTTC.

CDR3 in amino acids: CASSQPVPGILQHF. The CDR3, as DNA: TGTGCCAGCAGCCAACCCGTGCCTGGAATTTTGCAGCATTTT. The V and J genes are TRBV6-2 or TRBV6-3 and TRBJ1-5, with D hard to call. The CDR3 spans 14 residues. Deletions cut 6 bases from V and 13 bases from J, with 22 bases between. Germline CDR1 MNHEY, CDR2 SVGEGT.

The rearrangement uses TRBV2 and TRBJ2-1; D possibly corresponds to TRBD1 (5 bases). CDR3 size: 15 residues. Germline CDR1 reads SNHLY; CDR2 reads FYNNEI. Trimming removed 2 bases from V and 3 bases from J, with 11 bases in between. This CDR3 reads CASSEPRVGYNEQFF. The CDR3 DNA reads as TGTGCCAGCAGTGAACCCAGGGTCGGCTACAATGAGCAGTTCTTC.

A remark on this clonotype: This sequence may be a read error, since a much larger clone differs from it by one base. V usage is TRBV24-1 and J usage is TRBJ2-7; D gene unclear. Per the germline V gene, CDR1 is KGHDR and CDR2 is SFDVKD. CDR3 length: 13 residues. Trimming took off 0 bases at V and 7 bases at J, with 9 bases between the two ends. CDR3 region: CATSDLHNNEQYF. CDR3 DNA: TGTGCCACCAGTGATTTGCACAACAATGAGCAGTACTTC.

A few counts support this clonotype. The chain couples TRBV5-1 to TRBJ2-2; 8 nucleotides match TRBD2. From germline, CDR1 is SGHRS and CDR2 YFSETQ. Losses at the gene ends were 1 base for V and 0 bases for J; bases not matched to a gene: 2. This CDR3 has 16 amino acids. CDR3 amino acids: CASSLWGLANTGELFF. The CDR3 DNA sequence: TGCGCCAGCAGCTTGTGGGGACTAGCGAACACCGGGGAGCTGTTTTTT.

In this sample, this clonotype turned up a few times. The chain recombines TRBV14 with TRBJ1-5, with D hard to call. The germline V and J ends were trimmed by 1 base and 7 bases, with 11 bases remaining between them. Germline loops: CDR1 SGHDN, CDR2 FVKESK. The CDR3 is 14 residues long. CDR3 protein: CASSQVRGGQPQHF. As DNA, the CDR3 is TGTGCCAGCAGCCAAGTGCGGGGTGGACAGCCCCAGCATTTT. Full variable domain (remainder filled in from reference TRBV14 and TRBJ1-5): EAGVTQFPSHSVIEKGQTVTLRCDPISGHDNLYWYRRVMGKEIKFLLHFVKESKQDESGMPNNRFLAERTGGTYSTLKVQPAELEDSGVYFCASSQVRGGQPQHFGDGTRLSIL.

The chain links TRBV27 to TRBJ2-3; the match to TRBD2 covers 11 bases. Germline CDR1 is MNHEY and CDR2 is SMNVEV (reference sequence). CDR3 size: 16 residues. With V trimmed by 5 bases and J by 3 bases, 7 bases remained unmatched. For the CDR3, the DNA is TGTGCCAGCAGTCGCATAGCGGGAGGGCCGACAGATACGCAGTATTTT. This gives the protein CASSRIAGGPTDTQYF.

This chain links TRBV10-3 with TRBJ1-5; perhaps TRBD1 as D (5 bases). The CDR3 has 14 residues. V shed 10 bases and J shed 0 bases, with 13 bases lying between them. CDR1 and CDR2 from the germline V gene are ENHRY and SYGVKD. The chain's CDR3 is CATTLTDSNQPQHF. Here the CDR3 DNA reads TGTGCCACCACGCTGACAGATAGCAATCAGCCCCAGCATTTT.

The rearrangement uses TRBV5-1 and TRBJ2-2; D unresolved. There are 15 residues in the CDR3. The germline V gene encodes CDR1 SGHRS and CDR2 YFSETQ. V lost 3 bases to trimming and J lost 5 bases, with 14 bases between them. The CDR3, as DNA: TGCGCCAGCAGCTGGACCGGGCCGAGGACCGGGGAGCTGTTTTTT. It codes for CASSWTGPRTGELFF.

DNA for the CDR3: TGTGCCAGCAGCCCTACGACAGGGGCCAGGAATGAGCAGTTCTTC. It translates to CASSPTTGARNEQFF. The J gene is TRBJ2-1, the V gene TRBV7-9, with 8 bases lining up with TRBD1. The CDR3 is 15 residues long. Germline CDR1 and CDR2: SEHNR and FQNEAQ (reference sequence). V lost 5 bases, J lost 7 bases, and 10 bases stayed unmatched. Using reference TRBV7-9 and TRBJ2-1 for the parts outside the CDR3, the full variable domain is DTGVSQNPRHKITKRGQNVTFRCDPISEHNRLYWYRQTLGQGPEFLTYFQNEAQLEKSRLLSDRFSAERPKGSFSTLEIQRTEQGDSAMYLCASSPTTGARNEQFFGPGTRLTVL.

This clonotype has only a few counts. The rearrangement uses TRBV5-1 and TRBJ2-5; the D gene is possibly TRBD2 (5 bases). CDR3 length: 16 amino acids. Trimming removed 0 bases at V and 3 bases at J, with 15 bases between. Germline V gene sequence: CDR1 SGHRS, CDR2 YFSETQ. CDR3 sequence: CASSLVLLTTKETQYF. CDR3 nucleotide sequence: TGCGCCAGCAGCTTGGTTTTGCTGACTACGAAAGAGACCCAGTACTTC.

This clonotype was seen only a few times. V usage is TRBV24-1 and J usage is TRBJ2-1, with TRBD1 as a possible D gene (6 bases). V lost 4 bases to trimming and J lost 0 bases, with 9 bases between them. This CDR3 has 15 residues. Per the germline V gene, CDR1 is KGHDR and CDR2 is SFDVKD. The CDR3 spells CATSEGGRSYNEQFF. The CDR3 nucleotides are TGTGCCACCAGTGAAGGGGGTCGCTCCTACAATGAGCAGTTCTTC.

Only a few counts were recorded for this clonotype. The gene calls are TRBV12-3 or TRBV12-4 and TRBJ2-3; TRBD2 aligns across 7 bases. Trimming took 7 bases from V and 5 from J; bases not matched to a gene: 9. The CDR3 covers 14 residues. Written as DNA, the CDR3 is TGTGCCAGCACTCTAACCAGGGAGGGAGATACGCAGTATTTT. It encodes CASTLTREGDTQYF.

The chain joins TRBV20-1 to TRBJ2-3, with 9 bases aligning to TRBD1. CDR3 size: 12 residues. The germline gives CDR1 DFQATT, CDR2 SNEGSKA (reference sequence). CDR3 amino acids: CLPGQGSDTQYF. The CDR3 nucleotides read TGCCTACCGGGACAGGGCTCAGATACGCAGTATTTT.

The DNA for the CDR3 is TGTGCCAGCAGCTTAGATCAAGGGACTAGCGGGAGGAAGGAGCAGTTCTTC. As protein: CASSLDQGTSGRKEQFF. The chain uses TRBV11-2 and TRBJ2-1; the match to TRBD2 covers 15 bases. CDR1 is SGHAT and CDR2 is FQNNGV in the germline V gene. With V trimmed by 0 bases and J by 10 bases, 7 bases remained unmatched. This CDR3 has 17 amino acids. Drawing the rest from reference TRBV11-2 and TRBJ2-1, the complete variable domain is EAGVAQSPRYKIIEKRQSVAFWCNPISGHATLYWYQQILGQGPKLLIQFQNNGVVDDSQLPKDRFSAERLKGVDSTLKIQPAKLEDSAVYLCASSLDQGTSGRKEQFFGPGTRLTVL.

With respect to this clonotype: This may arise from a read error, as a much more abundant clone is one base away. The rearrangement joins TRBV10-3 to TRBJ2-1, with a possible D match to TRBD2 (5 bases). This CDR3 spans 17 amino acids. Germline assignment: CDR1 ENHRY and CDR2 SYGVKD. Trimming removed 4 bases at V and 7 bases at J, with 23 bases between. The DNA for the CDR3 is TGTGCCATCAGTGTATTTCCGGGAAGAATGGAGCTAAATGAGCAGTTCTTC. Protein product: CAISVFPGRMELNEQFF.

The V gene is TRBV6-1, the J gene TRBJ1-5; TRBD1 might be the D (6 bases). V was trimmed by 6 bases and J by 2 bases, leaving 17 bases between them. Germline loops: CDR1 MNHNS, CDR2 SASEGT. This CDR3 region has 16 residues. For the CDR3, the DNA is TGTGCCAGCAGGGGATTGACAGGTTCCGGCAATCAGCCCCAGCATTTT. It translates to CASRGLTGSGNQPQHF.

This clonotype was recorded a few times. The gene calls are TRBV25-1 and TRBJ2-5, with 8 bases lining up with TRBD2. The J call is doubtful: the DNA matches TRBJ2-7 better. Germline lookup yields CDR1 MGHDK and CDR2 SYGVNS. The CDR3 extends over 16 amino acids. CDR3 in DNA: TGTGCCAGCAGTGACCCCCTAGCGGGTCCTCCTTACGAGCAGTACTTC. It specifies CASSDPLAGPPYEQYF.

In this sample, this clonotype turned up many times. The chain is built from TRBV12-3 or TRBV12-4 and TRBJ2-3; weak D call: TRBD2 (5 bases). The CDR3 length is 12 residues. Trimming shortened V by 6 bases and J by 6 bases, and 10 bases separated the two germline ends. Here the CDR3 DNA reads TGTGCCAGCAGACGGGGTCCCGATACGCAGTATTTT. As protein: CASRRGPDTQYF.

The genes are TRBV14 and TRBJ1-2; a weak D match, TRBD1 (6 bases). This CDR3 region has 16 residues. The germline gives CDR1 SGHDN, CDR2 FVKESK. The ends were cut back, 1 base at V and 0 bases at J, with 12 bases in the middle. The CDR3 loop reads CASSQVSGAANYGYTF. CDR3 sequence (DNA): TGTGCCAGCAGCCAAGTGTCAGGGGCCGCTAACTATGGCTACACCTTC.